This is a list of T cell receptor beta chains from one sample in a study of T-cell reconstitution after alpha-beta-depleted transplantation in children. Each CDR3 protein gets one entry after TCRdb re-called the PCR reads with MiXCR. The sample has some 240,000 distinct CDR3 sequences, around 8.9% seen once. The sample in question was PBMCs from the stem cell graft donor, obtained from the stem cell graft. The receptors stem from a human donor who donated a stem cell graft to a child with SCID. Each CDR3 is given with its conserved first and last residue. Fields, in order: V gene, J gene, clone size, D gene, CDR3 protein, CDR3 DNA. The D gene is left open where the match is weak. Clone size is not always given. Where it is, it says once, few, many or a class for expanded clones.

TRBV20-1	TRBJ2-1	many	-	CSAREFRHTNNEQFF	TGCAGTGCTAGAGAGTTTCGGCACACAAACAATGAGCAGTTCTTC
TRBV7-9	TRBJ1-4	many	-	CASSSTVQRINEKLFF	TGTGCCAGCAGCTCGACTGTCCAGAGGATTAATGAAAAACTGTTTTTT
TRBV4-3	TRBJ1-1	many	-	CASSQDRASGENTEAFF	TGCGCCAGCAGCCAAGATAGGGCCAGCGGGGAGAACACTGAAGCTTTCTTT
TRBV5-1	TRBJ2-1	many	TRBD2	CASSLREGVYNEQFF	TGCGCCAGCAGCTTGAGGGAGGGAGTCTACAATGAGCAGTTCTTC
TRBV5-1	TRBJ1-1	many	-	CASSRELGRSAEAFF	TGCGCCAGCAGCAGGGAGCTGGGTAGGAGCGCTGAAGCTTTCTTT
TRBV9	TRBJ2-3	few	-	CASSGAGTHTQYF	TGTGCCAGCAGCGGTGCGGGGACCCATACGCAGTATTTT
TRBV6-1	TRBJ1-2	many	-	CASSQLDGNYGYTF	TGTGCCAGCAGTCAACTGGACGGAAACTATGGCTACACCTTC
TRBV29-1	TRBJ2-7	-	-	CSVEENGLEQYF	TGCAGCGTTGAAGAAAACGGCCTCGAGCAGTACTTC
TRBV27	TRBJ1-1	-	-	CASSWMGGGTEAFF	TGTGCCAGCAGTTGGATGGGGGGGGGCACTGAAGCTTTCTTT
TRBV10-3	TRBJ1-5	many	-	CAISESTGGGNQPQHF	TGTGCCATCAGTGAGTCCACAGGCGGCGGCAATCAGCCCCAGCATTTT
TRBV20-1	TRBJ1-2	many	-	CSASNPTGWYGYTF	TGCAGTGCTAGCAACCCCACGGGATGGTATGGCTACACCTTC
TRBV5-1	TRBJ2-7	few	TRBD1	CASSLAPGTGGASEQYF	TGCGCCAGCAGCTTGGCCCCAGGGACAGGGGGGGCTTCGGAGCAGTACTTC
TRBV7-9	TRBJ2-7	-	-	CASGRETYEQYF	TGTGCCAGCGGAAGAGAGACTTACGAGCAGTACTTC
TRBV20-1	TRBJ1-3	many	-	CSATPGPSGNTIYF	TGCAGTGCCACCCCAGGGCCCTCTGGAAACACCATATATTTT
TRBV5-1	TRBJ1-2	many	-	CASSLIGADYGYTF	TGCGCCAGCAGCTTAATAGGGGCTGACTATGGCTACACCTTC
TRBV6-2/TRBV6-3	TRBJ2-7	many	TRBD1	CASSYPGQAAYEQYF	TGTGCCAGCAGTTACCCGGGACAGGCCGCGTACGAGCAGTACTTC
TRBV20-1	TRBJ2-1	many	-	CSARPTGEQFF	TGCAGTGCTAGACCGACAGGAGAGCAGTTCTTC
TRBV20-1	TRBJ1-1	many	-	CSATYRVPITEAFF	TGCAGTGCTACTTATCGAGTCCCGATCACTGAAGCTTTCTTT
TRBV5-8	TRBJ2-5	many	-	CASSLRQPLQETQYF	TGTGCCAGCAGCTTGCGACAGCCTCTCCAAGAGACCCAGTACTTC
TRBV28	TRBJ2-5	many	TRBD2	CASSSTSGGPYQETQYF	TGTGCCAGCAGTAGTACTAGCGGGGGCCCCTACCAAGAGACCCAGTACTTC
TRBV5-1	TRBJ2-1	many	TRBD2	CASSPLSGGAHNEQFF	TGCGCCAGCAGCCCACTGAGCGGGGGGGCCCACAATGAGCAGTTCTTC
TRBV3-1	TRBJ1-2	many	TRBD1	CASSLNRGAANYGYTF	TGTGCCAGCAGCCTAAACAGGGGAGCAGCTAACTATGGCTACACCTTC